The 26 T cell receptor beta chains below come from one sample, sequenced in a study of spatial heterogeneity in lung cancer. The time point: sample taken at primary tumor resection. No cells were sorted before sequencing. The whole RNA sequenced was extracted from tumor, nontumor lung or frozen PBMC. From the 5' RACE reads, TCRdb called clonotypes with MiXCR, one entry per CDR3 protein. The profile covers 20,000 to 25,000 distinct CDR3 sequences, with 6.9% appearing a single time and roughly 13% taken by the ten largest. The material sequenced was PBMCs, taken at surgery. Receptors were obtained from a male donor with early-stage non-small cell lung cancer.

J is TRBJ2-1 and V is TRBV10-3, with TRBD2 matching 8 bases. Germline lookup yields CDR1 ENHRY and CDR2 SYGVKD. The CDR3 is 14 residues long. The J segment lost 0 bases and the V segment lost 7 bases, leaving 2 bases of the junction unmatched. The CDR3, as DNA: TGTGCCATCATGGGGACTAGCTCCTACAATGAGCAGTTCTTC. Protein product: CAIMGTSSYNEQFF.

This chain joins TRBV24-1 and TRBJ1-6, with D possibly being TRBD1 (6 bases). This CDR3 has 14 residues. Deletions cut 4 bases from V and 7 bases from J, with 10 bases between. The germline V gene encodes CDR1 KGHDR and CDR2 SFDVKD. Written as DNA, the CDR3 is TGTGCCACCAGTGAGGGGGGCCGAAATTCACCCCTCCACTTT. Residues: CATSEGGRNSPLHF.

The V gene is TRBV18, the J gene TRBJ2-3, with unresolved D. This CDR3 region has 14 residues. Germline lookup yields CDR1 KGHSH and CDR2 LQKENI. The V gene lost 1 base and the J gene lost 6 bases, with 11 bases spanning the gap. The DNA of the CDR3 is TGTGCCAGCTCACCACAGGGTCTTTCCGATACGCAGTATTTT. It is translated as CASSPQGLSDTQYF.

This sequence joins TRBV20-1 and TRBJ2-5, with 12 nucleotides matching TRBD2. The CDR3 runs 16 residues. Per the germline V gene, CDR1 is DFQATT and CDR2 is SNEGSKA (reference sequence). The V gene end was trimmed by 6 bases and the J gene end by 2 bases; junction bases not matched to a gene: 10. Here the CDR3 reads CSATTPLAGGQETQYF. The CDR3 nucleotides read TGCAGTGCCACTACCCCGCTAGCGGGAGGGCAAGAGACCCAGTACTTC.

The V gene is TRBV29-1, the J gene TRBJ2-5; possibly TRBD2 for D (5 bases). The germline gives CDR1 SQVTM, CDR2 ANQGSEA. The CDR3 totals 14 residues. Trimming cost V 7 bases and J 2 bases, with 17 bases left between them. CDR3 protein: CSAWTLGMQETQYF. CDR3 nucleotides: TGCAGCGCCTGGACTCTGGGAATGCAAGAGACCCAGTACTTC.

Ten or more counts support this clonotype. The V gene is TRBV20-1, the J gene TRBJ1-5; TRBD1 is a possible D gene (5 bases). Trimming cost V 1 base and J 11 bases, with 15 bases left between them. Germline assignment: CDR1 DFQATT and CDR2 SNEGSKA (reference sequence). The CDR3 runs 13 residues. CDR3 sequence: CSARVPGDQSQHF. The CDR3, as DNA: TGCAGTGCTAGAGTCCCGGGGGACCAGTCCCAGCATTTT.

This clonotype was counted only a few times. V usage is TRBV30 and J usage is TRBJ2-4; the match to TRBD1 covers 10 bases. The ends lost 0 bases at V and 1 base at J; junction bases unmatched: 12. Per germline, CDR1 GTSNPN and CDR2 SVGIG (reference sequence). The CDR3 loop spans 19 amino acids. CDR3 coding DNA: TGTGCCTGGAGTGTACCGCGTTTTCCGGGACAGGGGGCCAAAAACATTCAGTACTTC. Translated: CAWSVPRFPGQGAKNIQYF.

This clonotype was seen repeatedly, ten times or more. The rearrangement uses TRBV28 and TRBJ1-5; D is possibly TRBD1 (5 bases). The germline V gene encodes CDR1 MDHEN and CDR2 SYDVKM. The CDR3 spans 16 residues. Trimming cost V 1 base and J 1 base, with 11 bases left between them. CDR3 nucleotide sequence: TGTGCCAGCAGTTTATCCCAGGGAGTGAGCAATCAGCCCCAGCATTTT. Translation: CASSLSQGVSNQPQHF.

This clonotype was picked up many times. This sequence joins TRBV5-1 and TRBJ1-1; D is unclear. This CDR3 is built from 14 residues. In germline, CDR1 is SGHRS, CDR2 YFSETQ. V was cut by 2 bases and J by 1 base, with 9 bases left in between. In nucleotides, the CDR3 is TGCGCCAGCAGCTTCCGTACAGAGAACACTGAAGCTTTCTTT. Amino acid sequence: CASSFRTENTEAFF. Full variable domain (rest looked up from reference TRBV5-1 and TRBJ1-1): KAGVTQTPRYLIKTRGQQVTLSCSPISGHRSVSWYQQTPGQGLQFLFEYFSETQRNKGNFPGRFSGRQFSNSRSEMNVSTLELGDSALYLCASSFRTENTEAFFGQGTRLTVV.

This clonotype is labeled as medium-sized. This chain joins TRBV3-1 and TRBJ1-5; the D is unclear. V lost 1 base to trimming and J lost 0 bases, with 4 bases between them. CDR3 length: 14 amino acids. CDR1 and CDR2 (germline): LGHDT, YNNKEL (reference sequence). The DNA for the CDR3 is TGTGCCAGCAGCCAAGGAGGTAGCAATCAGCCCCAGCATTTT. It is translated as CASSQGGSNQPQHF.

This clonotype was counted ten times or more. The rearrangement joins TRBV6-2 or TRBV6-3 to TRBJ2-1; D possibly matches TRBD1 or TRBD2 (5 bases each). Germline V CDR1 and CDR2: MNHEY, SVGEGT. Trimming left V 8 bases short and J 10 bases short, with 12 bases between. The CDR3 is 11 amino acids. The CDR3 loop is CASGDPGEQFF. DNA for the CDR3: TGTGCCAGCGGGGACCCCGGGGAGCAGTTCTTC.

V and J are TRBV27 and TRBJ2-1; 12 bases fit TRBD2. Germline trimming cut 3 bases from V and 5 bases from J; bases unmatched to any gene: 2. The CDR3 is 15 amino acids. The germline CDR1 and CDR2 sequences are MNHEY and SMNVEV (reference sequence). CDR3 region: CASSFRLAGDNEQFF. The CDR3 DNA follows: TGTGCCAGCAGTTTCCGACTAGCGGGAGACAATGAGCAGTTCTTC.

This clonotype was seen ten or more times. As DNA, the CDR3 is TGTGCCAGCAGCTTCCGGACCGGAGATACGCAGTATTTT. As protein: CASSFRTGDTQYF. The rearrangement links TRBV7-2 to TRBJ2-3; D is ambiguous. Germline V gene lookup returns CDR1 SGHTA and CDR2 FQGNSA. The length of the CDR3 is 13 residues. Between the trimmed V and J ends, which lost 3 bases and 5 bases, there was a span of 9 bases. Full variable domain (outside the CDR3, taken from reference TRBV7-2 and TRBJ2-3): GAGVSQSPSNKVTEKGKDVELRCDPISGHTALYWYRQSLGQGLEFLIYFQGNSAPDKSGLPSDRFSAERTGGSVSTLTIQRTQQEDSAVYLCASSFRTGDTQYFGPGTRLTVL.

The chain recombines TRBV6-6 with TRBJ2-6, with 11 bases identical to TRBD2. The trim removed 5 bases at V and 0 bases at J, leaving 9 bases unmatched. Germline CDR1 and CDR2: MNHNY and SVGAGI (reference sequence). The CDR3 is 19 residues long. The CDR3 region has the DNA TGTGCCAGCAGTCGTAAGACTAGCGGGACAAACTCTGGGGCCAACGTCCTGACTTTC. Its protein product is CASSRKTSGTNSGANVLTF.

This clonotype was picked up many times. The chain carries TRBV12-3 or TRBV12-4 and TRBJ1-5, with 7 bases that match TRBD1. V trimming: 3 bases; J trimming: 2 bases; junction bases outside the gene matches: 4. The CDR3 has 15 residues. CDR3 bases: TGTGCCAGCAGTTTTGGGACAGCACGCAATCAGCCCCAGCATTTT. This codes for CASSFGTARNQPQHF.

A few counts support this clonotype. V and J are TRBV6-1 and TRBJ1-4; 7 bases fit TRBD1. The CDR3 contains 16 residues. CDR1 and CDR2 (germline): MNHNS, SASEGT. With 5 bases clipped from V and 3 bases from J, the junction kept 9 bases outside the gene matches. The CDR3 sequence is CASSSRKTGSNEKLFF. In nucleotides, the CDR3 is TGTGCCAGCAGTTCGAGAAAGACAGGGTCTAATGAAAAACTGTTTTTT.

This clonotype was observed many times. V gene TRBV19 combines with J gene TRBJ2-6; the D gene is possibly TRBD2 (5 bases). V lost 6 bases to trimming and J lost 0 bases, with 12 bases between them. The CDR3 spans 16 residues. The V gene's germline CDR1 is LNHDA and CDR2 SQIVND (reference sequence). The CDR3, as DNA: TGTGCCAGTAGACCTTCGGGATTCTCTGGGGCCAACGTCCTGACTTTC. It specifies CASRPSGFSGANVLTF.

This clonotype was observed many times. The chain carries TRBV28 and TRBJ2-7, with 8 bases matching TRBD2. Looked up from germline, CDR1 is MDHEN and CDR2 is SYDVKM. The CDR3 runs 12 residues. V was pared by 6 bases and J by 6 bases, with 4 bases of the junction left unmatched. The CDR3 region has the DNA TGTGCCAGCAGCACGGGGGGGCGCGAGCAGTACGTC. The encoded protein is CASSTGGREQYV.

This clonotype occurred many times. The chain's CDR3 is CASSLAGSVGQYF. CDR3 DNA sequence: TGTGCCAGCAGCTTAGCGGGTTCGGTGGGGCAGTATTTT. The chain has TRBV7-7 and TRBJ2-3; D is undetermined. CDR3 size: 13 residues. Germline lookup yields CDR1 SSHAT and CDR2 FNYEAQ (reference sequence). V was trimmed by 0 bases and J by 11 bases, leaving 12 bases between them.

This clonotype has a count of ten or more. The rearrangement links TRBV6-1 to TRBJ1-5; 9 nucleotides align to TRBD1. J was trimmed by 6 bases and V by 6 bases; bases with no gene match: 9. The CDR3 has 15 amino acids. Germline CDR1 MNHNS, CDR2 SASEGT. The CDR3 here is CASRFTGTGLQPQHF. DNA for the CDR3: TGTGCCAGCAGATTTACCGGGACAGGGCTTCAGCCCCAGCATTTT.

This clonotype was seen ten or more times. The chain uses TRBV20-1 and TRBJ2-1; TRBD1 might be the D (6 bases). This CDR3 has 17 amino acids. Trimming left V 0 bases short and J 2 bases short, with 17 bases between. Germline CDR1 is DFQATT and CDR2 is SNEGSKA (reference sequence). CDR3 sequence (DNA): TGCAGTGCTAGAGAGAACGGACAGAGGGTGACCTACAATGAGCAGTTCTTC. As protein: CSARENGQRVTYNEQFF.

By share of the sample, this clonotype is medium-sized (0.01 to 0.1%). The chain links TRBV28 to TRBJ2-1, with TRBD2 matching 10 bases. Germline CDR1 MDHEN, CDR2 SYDVKM. CDR3 length: 14 amino acids. V was clipped by 8 bases and J by 5 bases; unmatched bases: 6. The CDR3 DNA follows: TGTGCCAGCGACCTTAGCGGGGGGAACAATGAGCAGTTCTTC. Its translation: CASDLSGGNNEQFF.

This clonotype was picked up many times. The chain couples TRBV4-1 to TRBJ1-1; unclear D gene. Trimming cost V 4 bases and J 4 bases, with 16 bases left between them. Germline CDR1 reads MGHRA; CDR2 reads YSYEKL. This CDR3 has 15 residues. CDR3 nucleotides: TGCGCCAGCAGCCCAGTTAGTGTTGTTAGCACTGAAGCTTTCTTT. Translated: CASSPVSVVSTEAFF.

Only a few counts were recorded for this clonotype. The chain combines TRBV7-9 with TRBJ2-7, with 7 positions matching TRBD1. The germline gives CDR1 SEHNR, CDR2 FQNEAQ (reference sequence). The V segment lost 5 bases and the J segment 0 bases; nucleotides outside the gene matches: 10. The CDR3 length is 16 residues. The CDR3 here is CASSPFTGASSYEQYF. DNA of the CDR3: TGTGCCAGCAGCCCGTTTACAGGGGCGTCCTCCTACGAGCAGTACTTC.

This clonotype turned up a few times. The chain recombines TRBV20-1 with TRBJ2-3; 10 bases map to TRBD2. The CDR3 is 16 residues long. Trimming took 1 base from V and 0 from J; bases not matched to a gene: 4. From germline, CDR1 is DFQATT and CDR2 SNEGSKA (reference sequence). The CDR3 reads CSARATTSGSTDTQYF. The CDR3 DNA follows: TGCAGTGCTAGAGCTACGACTAGCGGGAGCACAGATACGCAGTATTTT.

This clonotype was seen many times. The chain employs TRBV19 and TRBJ1-5; 8 bases agree with TRBD1. Trimming removed 5 bases from V and 4 bases from J; junction bases left unmatched: 4. CDR1 LNHDA and CDR2 SQIVND come from the germline V gene (reference sequence). The CDR3 length is 14 residues. CDR3 loop: CASSFGQGNQPQHF. CDR3 bases: TGTGCCAGTAGTTTCGGACAGGGTAATCAGCCCCAGCATTTT.